The 12 T cell receptor beta chains below all came from one sample that was sequenced in a study of CD8+ T cells in alopecia areata. Sequencing templates came from extracted RNA that was reverse transcribed into cDNA. Repertoires were generated with immunoSEQ multiplex PCR, while TCRdb's copy carries only in-frame clones and drops some. The data contain some 200,000 clones, 50% to 70% of them singletons. Here the sequenced sample was CD4+ T cells sorted from blood, taken at week 0. The receptors originated from a human donor with alopecia areata.

The CDR3 sequence is CAWTSVGNYGYTF. The CDR3 bases are TGTGCCTGGACCTCGGTAGGGAACTATGGCTACACCTTC. The chain links TRBV30 to TRBJ1-2; D uncertain. Germline values: CDR1 GTSNPN, CDR2 SVGIG (reference sequence). The CDR3 runs to 13 residues. Trimming stripped 4 bases from V and 2 bases from J, with 11 bases between.

V gene TRBV4-1 combines with J gene TRBJ2-3; D is possibly TRBD1 or TRBD2 (6 bases each). Germline V CDR1 and CDR2: MGHRA, YSYEKL. This CDR3 is 17 amino acids long. The V gene lost 3 bases and the J gene lost 10 bases, with 26 bases spanning the gap. CDR3 sequence reads: CASSQAAPHPGARPQYF. CDR3 sequence (DNA): TGCGCCAGCAGCCAGGCAGCCCCTCATCCGGGGGCCCGTCCGCAGTATTTT.

The chain joins TRBV29-1 to TRBJ2-1; maybe TRBD2 (7 bases). Germline CDR1 and CDR2: SQVTM and ANQGSEA. The CDR3 is 14 residues long. V gave up 4 bases and J gave up 7 bases, with 17 bases separating them. CDR3 nucleotides: TGCAGCGTTGGCGGCCGCGGGGGCAGGAATGAGCAGTTCTTC. Its protein is CSVGGRGGRNEQFF.

The chain couples TRBV7-8 to TRBJ2-7; D is unclear. V lost 5 bases to trimming and J lost 4 bases, with 12 bases between them. Germline loops: CDR1 SGHVS, CDR2 FQNEAQ. The CDR3 has 13 amino acids. CDR3 nucleotides: TGTGCCAGCAGCCCTCGGGCCAGTTACGAGCAGTACTTC. Translation: CASSPRASYEQYF.

The V gene is TRBV5-1, the J gene TRBJ2-2; D is uncertain. V lost 0 bases to trimming and J lost 8 bases, with 5 bases between them. This CDR3 region has 12 residues. Germline-derived CDR1 and CDR2 are SGHRS and YFSETQ. CDR3 sequence reads: CASSLDYGELFF. For the CDR3, the DNA is TGCGCCAGCAGCTTGGATTATGGGGAGCTGTTTTTT. The whole variable domain, filled in from reference TRBV5-1 and TRBJ2-2, reads KAGVTQTPRYLIKTRGQQVTLSCSPISGHRSVSWYQQTPGQGLQFLFEYFSETQRNKGNFPGRFSGRQFSNSRSEMNVSTLELGDSALYLCASSLDYGELFFGEGSRLTVL.

This clone turned up a few times. The V call is TRBV7-9, the J call TRBJ2-2; a weak D match, TRBD1 (6 bases). The CDR3 totals 16 residues. Trimming cost V 1 base and J 3 bases, with 12 bases left between them. CDR1 and CDR2 (germline): SEHNR, FQNEAQ (reference sequence). The CDR3 reads CASSLGGGSDTGELFF. The CDR3, as DNA: TGTGCCAGCAGCTTAGGTGGGGGCAGCGACACCGGGGAGCTGTTTTTT.

CDR3 bases: TGTGCCTGGAGTGCGTCCCACTATGGCTACACCTTC. Amino acid sequence: CAWSASHYGYTF. The chain has TRBV30 and TRBJ1-2, with D unclear. The CDR3 is 12 amino acids. V was shortened by 1 base and J by 3 bases, with 6 bases between the two germline ends. CDR1 and CDR2 (germline): GTSNPN, SVGIG (reference sequence).

V usage is TRBV2 and J usage is TRBJ2-7; D ambiguous. The germline gives CDR1 SNHLY, CDR2 FYNNEI. The V and J ends lost 6 bases and 2 bases respectively, with 8 bases between them. This CDR3 contains 12 residues. The CDR3 loop is CASREDAYEQYF. The CDR3 DNA reads TGTGCCAGCAGAGAGGACGCCTACGAGCAGTACTTC.

The chain employs TRBV18 and TRBJ2-7, with TRBD2 identical over 8 bases. The V gene end was trimmed by 4 bases and the J gene end by 0 bases; junction bases not matched to a gene: 11. The germline V gene has CDR1 KGHSH and CDR2 LQKENI. The CDR3 is made up of 17 amino acids. The DNA of the CDR3 is TGTGCCAGCTCACTGATGGGAACTAGCGGAAGCTCCTACGAGCAGTACTTC. This gives the protein CASSLMGTSGSSYEQYF.

The gene calls are TRBV30 and TRBJ1-2; TRBD1 aligns across 7 bases. Germline trimming cut 7 bases from V and 4 bases from J; bases unmatched to any gene: 9. The CDR3 is 13 amino acids. From germline, CDR1 is GTSNPN and CDR2 SVGIG (reference sequence). CDR3 residues: CASRWAGGYGYTF. The CDR3, as DNA: TGTGCCTCCCGGTGGGCAGGGGGCTATGGCTACACCTTC.

V gene TRBV13 combines with J gene TRBJ1-2; the D is unclear. The germline gives CDR1 PRHDT, CDR2 FYEKMQ (reference sequence). V gave up 5 bases and J gave up 2 bases, with 15 bases separating them. The CDR3 extends over 15 amino acids. Here the CDR3 DNA reads TGTGCCAGCAGCCCAAGGGCCGTAGGCAACTATGGCTACACCTTC. Residues: CASSPRAVGNYGYTF.

CDR3 DNA: TGTGCCAGCAGTCGGGACAGGGGGCCACCTGATACGCAGTATTTT. The encoded protein is CASSRDRGPPDTQYF. The chain couples TRBV27 to TRBJ2-3; TRBD1 agrees at 12 bases. CDR1 and CDR2 (germline): MNHEY, SMNVEV (reference sequence). The CDR3 length is 15 residues. The ends lost 5 bases at V and 6 bases at J; junction bases unmatched: 6.